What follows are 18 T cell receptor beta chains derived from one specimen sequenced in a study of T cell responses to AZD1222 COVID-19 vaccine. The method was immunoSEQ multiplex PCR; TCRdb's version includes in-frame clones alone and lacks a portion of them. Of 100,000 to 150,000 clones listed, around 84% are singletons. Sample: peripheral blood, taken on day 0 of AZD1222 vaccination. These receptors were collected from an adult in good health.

The chain's CDR3 is CASSSAGRNTEAFF. CDR3 bases: TGCGCCAGCAGCTCGGCGGGACGGAACACTGAAGCTTTCTTT. The gene calls are TRBV5-1 and TRBJ1-1, with a weak D call TRBD1 (5 bases). The CDR3 sequence is 14 residues long. The germline V gene has CDR1 SGHRS and CDR2 YFSETQ. V was shortened by 3 bases and J by 1 base, with 10 bases between the two germline ends.

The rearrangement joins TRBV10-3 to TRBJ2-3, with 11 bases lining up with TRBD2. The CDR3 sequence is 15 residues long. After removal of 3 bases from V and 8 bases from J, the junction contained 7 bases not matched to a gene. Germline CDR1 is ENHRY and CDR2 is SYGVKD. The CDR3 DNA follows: TGTGCCATCAGTGACCCCGGTAGCGGGGGGGTTACGCAGTATTTT. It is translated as CAISDPGSGGVTQYF.

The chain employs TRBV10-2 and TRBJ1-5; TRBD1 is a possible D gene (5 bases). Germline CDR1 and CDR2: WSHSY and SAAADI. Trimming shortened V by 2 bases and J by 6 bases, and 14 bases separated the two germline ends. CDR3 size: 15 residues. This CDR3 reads CASSEPGRGIQPQHF. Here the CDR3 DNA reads TGCGCCAGCAGTGAGCCCGGGAGGGGAATTCAGCCCCAGCATTTT.

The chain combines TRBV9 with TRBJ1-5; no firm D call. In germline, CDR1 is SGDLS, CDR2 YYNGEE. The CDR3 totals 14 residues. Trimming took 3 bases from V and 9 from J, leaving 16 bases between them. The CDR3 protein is CASSAADGVAPQHF. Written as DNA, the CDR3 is TGTGCCAGCAGCGCTGCGGACGGAGTAGCGCCCCAGCATTTT.

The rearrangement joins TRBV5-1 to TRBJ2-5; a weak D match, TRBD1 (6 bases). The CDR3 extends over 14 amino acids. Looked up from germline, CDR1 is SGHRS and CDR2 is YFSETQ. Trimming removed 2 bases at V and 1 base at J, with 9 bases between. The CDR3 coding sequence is TGCGCCAGCAGCTTAGGGGGAGCCCAAGAGACCCAGTACTTC. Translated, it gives CASSLGGAQETQYF.

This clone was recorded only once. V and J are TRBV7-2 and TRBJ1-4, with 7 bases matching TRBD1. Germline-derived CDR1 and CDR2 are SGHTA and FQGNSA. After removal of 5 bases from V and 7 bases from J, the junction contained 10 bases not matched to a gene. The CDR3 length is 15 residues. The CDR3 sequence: CASSPTTGRFEKLFF. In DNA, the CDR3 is TGTGCCAGCAGCCCTACGACAGGGAGGTTTGAAAAACTGTTTTTT.

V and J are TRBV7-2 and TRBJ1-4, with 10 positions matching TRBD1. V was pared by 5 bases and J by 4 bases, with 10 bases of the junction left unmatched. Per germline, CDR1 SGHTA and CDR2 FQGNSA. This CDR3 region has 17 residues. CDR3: CASSRKVGQGDNEKLFF. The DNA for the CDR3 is TGTGCCAGCAGCCGGAAAGTCGGACAGGGGGATAATGAAAAACTGTTTTTT.

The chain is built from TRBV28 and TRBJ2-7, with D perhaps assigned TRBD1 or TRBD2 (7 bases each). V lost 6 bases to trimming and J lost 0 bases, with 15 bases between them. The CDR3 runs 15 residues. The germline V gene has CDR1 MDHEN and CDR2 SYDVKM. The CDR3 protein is CASSSQGGVSYEQYF. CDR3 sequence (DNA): TGTGCCAGCAGCTCTCAGGGGGGGGTCTCCTACGAGCAGTACTTC.

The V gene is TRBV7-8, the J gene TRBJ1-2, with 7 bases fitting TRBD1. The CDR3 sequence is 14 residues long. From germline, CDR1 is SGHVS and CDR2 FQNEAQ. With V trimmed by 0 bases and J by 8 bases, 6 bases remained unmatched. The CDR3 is CASSLAGGGLGYTF. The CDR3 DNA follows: TGTGCCAGCAGCTTAGCAGGGGGCGGTTTGGGCTACACCTTC.

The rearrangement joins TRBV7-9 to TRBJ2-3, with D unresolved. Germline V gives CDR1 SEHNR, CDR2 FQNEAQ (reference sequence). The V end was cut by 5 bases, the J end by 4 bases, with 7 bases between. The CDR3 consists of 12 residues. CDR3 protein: CASSHTPDTQYF. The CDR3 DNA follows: TGTGCCAGCAGCCACACACCAGATACGCAGTATTTT.

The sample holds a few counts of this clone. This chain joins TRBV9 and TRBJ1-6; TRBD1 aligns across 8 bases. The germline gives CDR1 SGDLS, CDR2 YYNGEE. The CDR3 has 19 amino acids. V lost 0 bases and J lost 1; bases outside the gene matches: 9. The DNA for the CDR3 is TGTGCCAGCAGCGTAGAGGACAGGGCAAGTGTTTCCTATAATTCACCCCTCCACTTT. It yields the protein CASSVEDRASVSYNSPLHF. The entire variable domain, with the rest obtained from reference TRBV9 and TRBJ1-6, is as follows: DSGVTQTPKHLITATGQRVTLRCSPRSGDLSVYWYQQSLDQGLQFLIQYYNGEERAKGNILERFSAQQFPDLHSELNLSSLELGDSALYFCASSVEDRASVSYNSPLHFGNGTRLTVT.

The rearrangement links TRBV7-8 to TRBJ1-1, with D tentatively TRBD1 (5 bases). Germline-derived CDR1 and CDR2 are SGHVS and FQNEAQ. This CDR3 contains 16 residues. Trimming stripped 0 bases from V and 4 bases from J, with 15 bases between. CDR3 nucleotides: TGTGCCAGCAGCTTAGCGAGGGGCGATAGGGTCACTGAAGCTTTCTTT. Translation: CASSLARGDRVTEAFF.

The CDR3 loop is CASSAPTGGTNTGELFF. As DNA, the CDR3 is TGTGCCAGCAGCGCGCCTACGGGGGGCACGAACACCGGGGAGCTGTTTTTT. This chain uses TRBV9 with TRBJ2-2, with D possibly being TRBD2 (7 bases). Trimming removed 3 bases at V and 0 bases at J, with 15 bases between. This CDR3 spans 17 amino acids. Germline V CDR1 and CDR2: SGDLS, YYNGEE.

CDR3 loop: CASSLEENTEAFF. CDR3 in DNA: TGTGCCAGCAGCTTAGAGGAGAACACTGAAGCTTTCTTT. The gene calls are TRBV11-3 and TRBJ1-1, with D unresolved. The germline CDR1 and CDR2 sequences are SGHNT and YENEEA. The CDR3 length is 13 residues. The V and J ends lost 0 bases and 1 base respectively, with 3 bases between them.

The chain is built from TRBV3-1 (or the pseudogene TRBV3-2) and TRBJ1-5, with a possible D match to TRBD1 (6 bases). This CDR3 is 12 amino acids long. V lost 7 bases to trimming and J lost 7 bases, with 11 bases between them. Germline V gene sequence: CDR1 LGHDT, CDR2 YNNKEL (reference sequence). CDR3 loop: CASTSGDQPQHF. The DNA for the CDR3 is TGTGCCAGCACCTCAGGGGACCAGCCCCAGCATTTT.

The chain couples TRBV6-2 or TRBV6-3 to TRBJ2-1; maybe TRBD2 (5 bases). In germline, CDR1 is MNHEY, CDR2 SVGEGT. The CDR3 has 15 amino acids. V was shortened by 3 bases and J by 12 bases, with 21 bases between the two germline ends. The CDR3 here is CASSYAAGSSTWQFF. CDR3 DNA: TGTGCCAGCAGTTATGCGGCTGGCTCTAGCACGTGGCAGTTCTTC.

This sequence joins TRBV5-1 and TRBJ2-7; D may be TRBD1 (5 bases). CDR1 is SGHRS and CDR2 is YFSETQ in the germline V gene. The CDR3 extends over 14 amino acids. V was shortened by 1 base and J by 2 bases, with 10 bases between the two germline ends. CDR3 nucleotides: TGCGCCAGCAGCTTGCAAGGGGTGACCTACGAGCAGTACTTC. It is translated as CASSLQGVTYEQYF.

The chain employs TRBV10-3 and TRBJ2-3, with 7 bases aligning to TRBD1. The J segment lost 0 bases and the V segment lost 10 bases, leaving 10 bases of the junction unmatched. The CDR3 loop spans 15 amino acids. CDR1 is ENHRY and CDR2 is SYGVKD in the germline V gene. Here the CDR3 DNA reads TGTGCCACCCAGGACAGGCGTATCAGCACAGATACGCAGTATTTT. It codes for CATQDRRISTDTQYF.